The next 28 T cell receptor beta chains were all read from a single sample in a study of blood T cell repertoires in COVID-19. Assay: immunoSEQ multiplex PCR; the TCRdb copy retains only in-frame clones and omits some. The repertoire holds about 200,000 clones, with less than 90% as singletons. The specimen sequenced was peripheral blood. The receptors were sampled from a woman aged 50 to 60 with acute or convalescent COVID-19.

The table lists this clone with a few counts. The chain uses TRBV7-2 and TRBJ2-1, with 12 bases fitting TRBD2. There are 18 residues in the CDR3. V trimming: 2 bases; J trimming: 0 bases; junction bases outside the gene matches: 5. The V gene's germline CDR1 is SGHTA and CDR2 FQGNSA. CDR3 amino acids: CASSLFASGGGSYNEQFF. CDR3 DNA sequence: TGTGCCAGCAGCTTATTCGCTAGCGGGGGGGGCTCCTACAATGAGCAGTTCTTC.

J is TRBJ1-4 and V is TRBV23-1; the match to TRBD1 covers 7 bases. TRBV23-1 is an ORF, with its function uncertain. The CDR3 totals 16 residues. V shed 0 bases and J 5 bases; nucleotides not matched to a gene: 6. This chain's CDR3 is CASSQSRGQTNEKLFF. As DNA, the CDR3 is TGCGCCAGCAGTCAATCGCGGGGACAGACAAATGAAAAACTGTTTTTT.

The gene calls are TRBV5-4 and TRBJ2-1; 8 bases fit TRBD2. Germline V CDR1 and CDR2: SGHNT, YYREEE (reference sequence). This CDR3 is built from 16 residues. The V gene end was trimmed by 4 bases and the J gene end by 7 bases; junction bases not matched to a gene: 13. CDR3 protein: CASSPLAGRGGNEQFF. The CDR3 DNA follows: TGTGCCAGCAGCCCCTTAGCGGGGAGAGGGGGGAATGAGCAGTTCTTC.

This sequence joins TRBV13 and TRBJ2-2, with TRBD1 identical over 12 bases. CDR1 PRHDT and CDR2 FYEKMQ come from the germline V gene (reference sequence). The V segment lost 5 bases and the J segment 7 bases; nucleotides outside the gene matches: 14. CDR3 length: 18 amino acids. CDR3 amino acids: CASSPRNRDRGHSGELFF. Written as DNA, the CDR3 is TGTGCCAGCAGCCCCCGAAACCGGGACAGGGGGCATAGCGGGGAGCTGTTTTTT.

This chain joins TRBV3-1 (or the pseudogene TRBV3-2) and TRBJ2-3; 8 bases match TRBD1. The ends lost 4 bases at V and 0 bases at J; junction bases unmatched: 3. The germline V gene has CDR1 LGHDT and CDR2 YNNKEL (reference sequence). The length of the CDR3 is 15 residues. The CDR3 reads CASSLRDRSTDTQYF. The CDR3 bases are TGTGCCAGCAGCCTCCGGGACAGGAGCACAGATACGCAGTATTTT.

DNA for the CDR3: TGTGCCAGCAGCTTGGAGGCAGGGACTAGCGGGACCAGGAGCGGTGAGCAGTTCTTC. This encodes CASSLEAGTSGTRSGEQFF. The chain links TRBV5-6 to TRBJ2-1, with 13 bases fitting TRBD2. In germline, CDR1 is SGHDT, CDR2 YYEEEE. J gave up 9 bases and V 0 bases, and 15 bases lay outside the gene matches. This CDR3 is built from 19 residues.

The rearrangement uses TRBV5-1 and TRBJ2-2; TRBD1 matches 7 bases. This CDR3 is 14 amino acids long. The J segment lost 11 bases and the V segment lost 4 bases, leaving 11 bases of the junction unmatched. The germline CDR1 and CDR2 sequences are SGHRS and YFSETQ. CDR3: CASSPDRAGGELFF. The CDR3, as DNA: TGCGCCAGCAGCCCCGACAGGGCTGGCGGTGAGCTGTTTTTT.

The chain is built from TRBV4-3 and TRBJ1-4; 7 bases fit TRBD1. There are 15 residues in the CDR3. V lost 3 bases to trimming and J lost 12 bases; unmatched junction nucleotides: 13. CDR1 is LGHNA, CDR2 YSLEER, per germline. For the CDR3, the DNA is TGCGCCAGCAGCCAGGAAGGGGGACAGCCCGCGGAACTGTTTTTT. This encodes CASSQEGGQPAELFF.

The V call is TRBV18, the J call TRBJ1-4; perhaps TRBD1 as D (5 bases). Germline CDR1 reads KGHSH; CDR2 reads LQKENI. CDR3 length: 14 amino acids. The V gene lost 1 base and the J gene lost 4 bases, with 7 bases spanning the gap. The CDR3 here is CASSPQGFNEKLFF. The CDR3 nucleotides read TGTGCCAGCTCACCACAGGGGTTTAATGAAAAACTGTTTTTT.

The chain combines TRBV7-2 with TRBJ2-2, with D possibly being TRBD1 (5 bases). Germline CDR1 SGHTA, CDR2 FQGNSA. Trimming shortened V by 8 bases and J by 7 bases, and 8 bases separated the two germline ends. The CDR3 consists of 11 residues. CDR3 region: CASLGVGELFF. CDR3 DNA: TGTGCCAGCTTAGGGGTCGGGGAGCTGTTTTTT.

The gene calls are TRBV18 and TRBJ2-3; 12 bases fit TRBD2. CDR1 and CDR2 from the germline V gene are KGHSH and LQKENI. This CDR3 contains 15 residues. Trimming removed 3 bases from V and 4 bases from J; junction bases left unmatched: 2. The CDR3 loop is CASSPTSGRPDTQYF. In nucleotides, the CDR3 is TGTGCCAGCTCACCTACTAGCGGGAGGCCAGATACGCAGTATTTT.

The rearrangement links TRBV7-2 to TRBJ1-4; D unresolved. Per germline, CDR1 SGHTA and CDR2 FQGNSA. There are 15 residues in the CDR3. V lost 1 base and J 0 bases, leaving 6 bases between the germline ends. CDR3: CASSLVAATNEKLFF. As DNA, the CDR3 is TGTGCCAGCAGCTTAGTCGCAGCAACTAATGAAAAACTGTTTTTT.

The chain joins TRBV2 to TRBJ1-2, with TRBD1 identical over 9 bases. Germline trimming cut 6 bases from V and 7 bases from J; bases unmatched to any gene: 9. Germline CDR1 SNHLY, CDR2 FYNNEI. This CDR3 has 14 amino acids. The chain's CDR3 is CASSLAGTGSGYTF. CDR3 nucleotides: TGTGCCAGCAGCCTCGCCGGGACAGGGAGTGGCTACACCTTC.

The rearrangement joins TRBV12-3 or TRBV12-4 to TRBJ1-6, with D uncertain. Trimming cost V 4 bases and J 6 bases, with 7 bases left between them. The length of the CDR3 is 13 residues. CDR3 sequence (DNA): TGTGCCAGCAGTTACAGTTCTAATTCACCCCTCCACTTT. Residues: CASSYSSNSPLHF.

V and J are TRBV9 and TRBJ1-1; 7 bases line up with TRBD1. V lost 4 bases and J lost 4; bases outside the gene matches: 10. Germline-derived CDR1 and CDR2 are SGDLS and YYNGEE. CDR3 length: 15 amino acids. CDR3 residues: CASSPRQGRGTEAFF. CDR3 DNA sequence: TGTGCCAGCAGCCCCAGACAGGGAAGGGGCACTGAAGCTTTCTTT. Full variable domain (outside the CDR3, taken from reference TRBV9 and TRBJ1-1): DSGVTQTPKHLITATGQRVTLRCSPRSGDLSVYWYQQSLDQGLQFLIQYYNGEERAKGNILERFSAQQFPDLHSELNLSSLELGDSALYFCASSPRQGRGTEAFFGQGTRLTVV.

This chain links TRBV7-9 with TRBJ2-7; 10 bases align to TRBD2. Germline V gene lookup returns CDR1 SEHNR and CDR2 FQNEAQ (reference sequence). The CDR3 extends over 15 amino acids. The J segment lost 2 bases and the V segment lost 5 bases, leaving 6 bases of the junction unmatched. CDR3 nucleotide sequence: TGTGCCAGCAGCAAGGATAGCGGGGGGCCCTACGAGCAGTACTTC. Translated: CASSKDSGGPYEQYF.

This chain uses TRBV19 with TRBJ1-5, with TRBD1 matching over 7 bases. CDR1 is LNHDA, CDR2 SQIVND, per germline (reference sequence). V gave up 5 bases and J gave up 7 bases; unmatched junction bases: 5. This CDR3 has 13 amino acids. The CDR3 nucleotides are TGTGCCAGTAGTCCGGGACAGAGGCAGCCCCAGCATTTT. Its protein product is CASSPGQRQPQHF.

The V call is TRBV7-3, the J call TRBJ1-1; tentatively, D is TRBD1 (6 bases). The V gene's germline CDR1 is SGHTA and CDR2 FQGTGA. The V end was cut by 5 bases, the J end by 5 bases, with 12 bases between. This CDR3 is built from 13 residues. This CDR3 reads CASSRGAWTEAFF. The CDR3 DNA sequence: TGTGCCAGCAGCCGGGGGGCGTGGACTGAAGCTTTCTTT.

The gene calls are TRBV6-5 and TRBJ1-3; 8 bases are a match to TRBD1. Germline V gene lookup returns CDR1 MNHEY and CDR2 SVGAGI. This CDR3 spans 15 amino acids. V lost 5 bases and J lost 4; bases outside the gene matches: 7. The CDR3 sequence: CASSTLQGEGNTIYF. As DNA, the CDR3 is TGTGCCAGCAGTACTTTACAGGGGGAGGGAAACACCATATATTTT.

The CDR3 region is CSAAIASEQYF. The CDR3 DNA reads TGCAGTGCCGCGATCGCTAGCGAGCAGTACTTC. This chain joins TRBV20-1 and TRBJ2-7, with D unclear. The CDR3 is made up of 11 amino acids. V shed 6 bases and J shed 6 bases, with 12 bases lying between them. In germline, CDR1 is DFQATT, CDR2 SNEGSKA (reference sequence).

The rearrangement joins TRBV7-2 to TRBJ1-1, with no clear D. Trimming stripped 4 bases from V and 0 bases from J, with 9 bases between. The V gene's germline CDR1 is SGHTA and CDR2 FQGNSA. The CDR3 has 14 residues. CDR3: CASSWRKMNTEAFF. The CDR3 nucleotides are TGTGCCAGCAGCTGGAGAAAGATGAACACTGAAGCTTTCTTT.

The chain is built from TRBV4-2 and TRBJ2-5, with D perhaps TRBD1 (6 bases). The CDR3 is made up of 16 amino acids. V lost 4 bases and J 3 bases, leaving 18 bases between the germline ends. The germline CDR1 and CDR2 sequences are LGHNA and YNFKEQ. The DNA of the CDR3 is TGTGCCAGCAGCCGATCCTTAAGACAGGAAAAAGAGACCCAGTACTTC. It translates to CASSRSLRQEKETQYF.

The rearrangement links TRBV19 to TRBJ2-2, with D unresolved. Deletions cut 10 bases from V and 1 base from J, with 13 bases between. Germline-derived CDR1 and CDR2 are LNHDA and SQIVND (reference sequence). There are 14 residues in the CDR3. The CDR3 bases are TGTGCCACCACAGAGACGTGGAACACCGGGGAGCTGTTTTTT. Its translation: CATTETWNTGELFF.

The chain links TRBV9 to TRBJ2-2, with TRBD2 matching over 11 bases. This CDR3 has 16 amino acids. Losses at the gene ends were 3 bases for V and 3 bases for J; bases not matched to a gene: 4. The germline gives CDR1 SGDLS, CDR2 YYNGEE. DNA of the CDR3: TGTGCCAGCAGCGGAACTAGCGGGGGTTACACCGGGGAGCTGTTTTTT. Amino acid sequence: CASSGTSGGYTGELFF.

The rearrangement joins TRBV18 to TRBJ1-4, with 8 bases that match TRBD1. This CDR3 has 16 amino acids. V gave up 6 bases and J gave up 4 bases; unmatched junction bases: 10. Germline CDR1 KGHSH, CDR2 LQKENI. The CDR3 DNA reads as TGTGCCAGCTCCGAATCCCCGGGACAGGATAATGAAAAACTGTTTTTT. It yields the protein CASSESPGQDNEKLFF.

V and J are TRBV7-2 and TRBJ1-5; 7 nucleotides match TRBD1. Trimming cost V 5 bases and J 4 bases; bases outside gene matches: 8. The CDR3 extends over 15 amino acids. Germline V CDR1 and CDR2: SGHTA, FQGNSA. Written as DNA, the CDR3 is TGTGCCAGCAGCACGGGACAGATAAGAAATCAGCCCCAGCATTTT. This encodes CASSTGQIRNQPQHF.

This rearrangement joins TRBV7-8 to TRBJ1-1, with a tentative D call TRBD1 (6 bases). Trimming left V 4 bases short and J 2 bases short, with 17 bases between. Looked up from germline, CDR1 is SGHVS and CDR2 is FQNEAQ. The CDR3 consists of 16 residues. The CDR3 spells CASSSLAGERNTEAFF. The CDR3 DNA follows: TGTGCCAGCAGCTCCTTGGCAGGGGAGCGCAACACTGAAGCTTTCTTT.

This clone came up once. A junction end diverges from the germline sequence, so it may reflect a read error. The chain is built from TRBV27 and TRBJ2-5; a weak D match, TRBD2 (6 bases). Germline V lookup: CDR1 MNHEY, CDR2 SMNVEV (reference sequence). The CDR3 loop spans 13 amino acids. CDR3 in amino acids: CASSLWGGESQYF. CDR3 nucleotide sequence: TGTGCCAGCAGTTTATGGGGAGGAGAGTCCCAGTACTTC.